A single sample gave rise to the 27 T cell receptor beta chains below, sequenced in a study of T cell responses to AZD1222 COVID-19 vaccine. Sequenced by immunoSEQ multiplex PCR; TCRdb stores in-frame clones only, minus some. The repertoire holds some 100,000 clones, with 92% as singletons. Here the sequenced sample was peripheral blood, taken 28 days after the second AZD1222 dose. These receptors came from an adult who received the AZD1222 COVID-19 vaccine.

The V call is TRBV3-1 (or the pseudogene TRBV3-2), the J call TRBJ2-7, with D tentatively TRBD1 or TRBD2 (5 bases each). Trimming took off 1 base at V and 2 bases at J, with 12 bases between the two ends. This CDR3 comprises 15 residues. Per the germline V gene, CDR1 is LGHDT and CDR2 is YNNKEL (reference sequence). The CDR3 here is CASSQALGEAYEQYF. The CDR3 nucleotides read TGTGCCAGCAGCCAAGCCCTGGGGGAAGCCTACGAGCAGTACTTC.

The chain links TRBV6-5 to TRBJ2-2, with D perhaps being TRBD1 or TRBD2 (5 bases each). Germline values: CDR1 MNHEY, CDR2 SVGAGI. The CDR3 length is 15 residues. V was trimmed by 7 bases and J by 0 bases, leaving 12 bases between them. The CDR3 DNA reads as TGTGCCAGCAAGGGGCGGGCCACGAACACCGGGGAGCTGTTTTTT. Protein: CASKGRATNTGELFF.

The chain couples TRBV4-2 to TRBJ2-7; TRBD1 is a possible D gene (6 bases). V was pared by 4 bases and J by 4 bases, with 14 bases between. The CDR3 is 14 residues long. Germline CDR1 and CDR2: LGHNA and YNFKEQ. The CDR3 nucleotides are TGTGCCAGCAGCCCAGGGTGGGACAATTACGAGCAGTACTTC. Its protein is CASSPGWDNYEQYF.

The chain has TRBV29-1 and TRBJ1-1, with D maybe TRBD1 (5 bases). Trimming took off 6 bases at V and 8 bases at J, with 16 bases between the two ends. Looked up from germline, CDR1 is SQVTM and CDR2 is ANQGSEA. The CDR3 has 12 residues. The DNA of the CDR3 is TGCAGCGTACCCGGGACCCCGCAAGAAGCTTTCTTT. Amino acids: CSVPGTPQEAFF.

The chain links TRBV19 to TRBJ1-2; D may be TRBD1 (5 bases). Trimming removed 6 bases at V and 8 bases at J, with 10 bases between. From germline, CDR1 is LNHDA and CDR2 SQIVND (reference sequence). CDR3 length: 11 amino acids. This CDR3 is CASRFQGGYTF. The CDR3 region has the DNA TGTGCCAGTAGGTTCCAGGGCGGCTACACCTTC.

The CDR3 DNA follows: TGTGCCAGCTCTCCCCGGGACAGCCAAACAGATACGCAGTATTTT. The encoded protein is CASSPRDSQTDTQYF. The rearrangement uses TRBV18 and TRBJ2-3; TRBD1 matches 7 bases. Germline CDR1 and CDR2: KGHSH and LQKENI. The CDR3 runs 15 residues. Trimming at V came to 6 bases and at J to 3 bases, leaving 9 bases not matched to a gene.

The V call is TRBV2, the J call TRBJ1-2; no definite D call. The CDR3 spans 11 residues. The germline gives CDR1 SNHLY, CDR2 FYNNEI. The ends were cut back, 4 bases at V and 5 bases at J, with 5 bases in the middle. The CDR3 here is CASSAGYGYTF. The CDR3 DNA is TGTGCCAGCAGTGCCGGGTATGGCTACACCTTC. Drawing the rest from reference TRBV2 and TRBJ1-2, the complete variable domain is EPEVTQTPSHQVTQMGQEVILRCVPISNHLYFYWYRQILGQKVEFLVSFYNNEISEKSEIFDDQFSVERPDGSNFTLKIRSTKLEDSAMYFCASSAGYGYTFGSGTRLTVV.

The V gene is TRBV7-2, the J gene TRBJ1-2; no firm D call. The CDR3 is 15 amino acids. In germline, CDR1 is SGHTA, CDR2 FQGNSA. Trimming pared 1 base from V and 2 bases from J, leaving 11 bases between. The CDR3 region has the DNA TGTGCCAGCAGCTTAGGGCCCTCACTCAACTATGGCTACACCTTC. Translated: CASSLGPSLNYGYTF.

The chain has TRBV7-9 and TRBJ2-7, with 10 bases identical to TRBD1. CDR3 size: 15 residues. The germline gives CDR1 SEHNR, CDR2 FQNEAQ (reference sequence). J gave up 2 bases and V 5 bases, and 6 bases lay outside the gene matches. CDR3 nucleotides: TGTGCCAGCAGCGTAGACAGGGGGCCCCCCTACGAGCAGTACTTC. It yields the protein CASSVDRGPPYEQYF. The variable domain in full, completed from reference TRBV7-9 and TRBJ2-7, reads DTGVSQNPRHKITKRGQNVTFRCDPISEHNRLYWYRQTLGQGPEFLTYFQNEAQLEKSRLLSDRFSAERPKGSFSTLEIQRTEQGDSAMYLCASSVDRGPPYEQYFGPGTRLTVT.

J is TRBJ1-2 and V is TRBV6-5; D is unclear. The CDR3 extends over 14 amino acids. Germline loops: CDR1 MNHEY, CDR2 SVGAGI. The germline V and J ends were trimmed by 6 bases and 7 bases, with 18 bases remaining between them. DNA of the CDR3: TGTGCCAGCAGAGGAACCCAGGAGGGCCTTGGCTACACCTTC. Translation gives CASRGTQEGLGYTF.

V gene TRBV6-2 or TRBV6-3 combines with J gene TRBJ1-4, with TRBD1 as a possible D gene (5 bases). The CDR3 has 13 residues. V was trimmed by 2 bases and J by 5 bases, leaving 6 bases between them. Germline V gene data show CDR1 as MNHEY and CDR2 as SVGEGT. CDR3 DNA sequence: TGTGCCAGCAGTTACGGGGGGAATGAAAAACTGTTTTTT. It translates to CASSYGGNEKLFF.

A few counts support this clone. This rearrangement joins TRBV19 to TRBJ1-3; no reliable D call. Germline V gene lookup returns CDR1 LNHDA and CDR2 SQIVND (reference sequence). V lost 7 bases, J lost 0 bases, and 10 bases lay in between. The CDR3 has 14 amino acids. The CDR3 coding sequence is TGTGCCAGTATGCCGGGTACCTCTGGAAACACCATATATTTT. Encoded protein: CASMPGTSGNTIYF.

This chain uses TRBV2 with TRBJ2-5; a weak D match, TRBD1 (6 bases). Germline assignment: CDR1 SNHLY and CDR2 FYNNEI. V lost 3 bases, J lost 1 base, and 12 bases lay in between. The CDR3 consists of 15 residues. The CDR3 bases are TGTGCCAGCAGTGATCGTCGGACAGCCCAAGAGACCCAGTACTTC. Its protein is CASSDRRTAQETQYF.

V is TRBV4-1 and J is TRBJ1-6, with D unresolved. The CDR3 consists of 16 residues. Germline V gene lookup returns CDR1 MGHRA and CDR2 YSYEKL. Trimming left V 3 bases short and J 5 bases short, with 14 bases between. This chain's CDR3 is CASSQAVGFDNSPLHF. The CDR3 coding sequence is TGCGCCAGCAGCCAGGCCGTTGGCTTTGATAATTCACCCCTCCACTTT.

The chain is built from TRBV30 and TRBJ1-2; D possibly corresponds to TRBD1 (6 bases). Per germline, CDR1 GTSNPN and CDR2 SVGIG (reference sequence). The CDR3 loop spans 13 amino acids. V was pared by 2 bases and J by 4 bases, with 11 bases between. The CDR3 region has the DNA TGTGCCTGGAGTCGGACAGCCAGCTATGGCTACACCTTC. Its protein is CAWSRTASYGYTF.

The rearrangement joins TRBV5-1 to TRBJ2-5, with a weak D call TRBD2 (5 bases). Germline CDR1 SGHRS, CDR2 YFSETQ. V was pared by 3 bases and J by 0 bases, with 9 bases between. The length of the CDR3 is 14 residues. The CDR3 protein is CASSSTDYQETQYF. In DNA, the CDR3 is TGCGCCAGCAGCTCAACGGACTACCAAGAGACCCAGTACTTC.

The gene calls are TRBV11-3 and TRBJ1-1, with D tentatively TRBD1 (5 bases). This CDR3 is built from 16 residues. V dropped 5 bases and J dropped 0 bases, with 16 bases sitting between them. Germline CDR1 reads SGHNT; CDR2 reads YENEEA. The CDR3 DNA reads as TGTGCCAGCAGCCGGGACCCCACTGGGATGAACACTGAAGCTTTCTTT. It encodes CASSRDPTGMNTEAFF.

The count of this clone is one. The chain combines TRBV7-3 with TRBJ1-1; D not resolved. CDR3 length: 13 amino acids. Between the trimmed V and J ends, which lost 2 bases and 2 bases, there was a span of 6 bases. CDR1 is SGHTA and CDR2 is FQGTGA in the germline V gene. As DNA, the CDR3 is TGTGCCAGCAGCTTAGGACGAAACACTGAAGCTTTCTTT. Encoded protein: CASSLGRNTEAFF.

The chain links TRBV5-5 to TRBJ2-4, with 7 bases lining up with TRBD1. The CDR3 contains 15 residues. The V and J ends lost 5 bases and 3 bases, in that order; junction bases with no gene match: 8. Germline V gives CDR1 SGHKS, CDR2 YYEKEE (reference sequence). The CDR3 is CASSSDRSYKNIQYF. The CDR3 DNA follows: TGTGCCAGCAGTTCGGACAGGTCCTACAAAAACATTCAGTACTTC.

The J gene is TRBJ2-2, the V gene TRBV7-6; 8 nucleotides agree with TRBD2. The ends lost 3 bases at V and 4 bases at J; junction bases unmatched: 7. Germline loops: CDR1 SGHVS, CDR2 FNYEAQ. CDR3 length: 16 residues. The chain's CDR3 is CASSFMAGGSTGELFF. The CDR3 region has the DNA TGTGCCAGCAGCTTTATGGCGGGGGGATCCACCGGGGAGCTGTTTTTT.

The V gene is TRBV3-1 (or the pseudogene TRBV3-2), the J gene TRBJ1-3; no clear D. Trimming cost V 2 bases and J 0 bases, with 8 bases left between them. CDR3 length: 15 amino acids. CDR1 LGHDT and CDR2 YNNKEL come from the germline V gene (reference sequence). CDR3 nucleotide sequence: TGTGCCAGCAGCCAACTTGCGGCCTCTGGAAACACCATATATTTT. It specifies CASSQLAASGNTIYF.

The chain has TRBV18 and TRBJ1-5, with D hard to call. This CDR3 is built from 15 residues. V was cut by 3 bases and J by 0 bases, with 9 bases left in between. The germline V gene has CDR1 KGHSH and CDR2 LQKENI. This CDR3 reads CASSPGGNSNQPQHF. The CDR3 DNA reads TGTGCCAGCTCACCTGGTGGTAATAGCAATCAGCCCCAGCATTTT.

V usage is TRBV7-8 and J usage is TRBJ2-5; perhaps D is TRBD1 or TRBD2 (5 bases each). Germline lookup yields CDR1 SGHVS and CDR2 FQNEAQ. Between the trimmed V and J ends, which lost 2 bases and 5 bases, there was a span of 12 bases. The CDR3 length is 14 residues. This CDR3 reads CASSLYGGMETQYF. The CDR3 DNA sequence: TGTGCCAGCAGCTTATATGGGGGAATGGAGACCCAGTACTTC. The full variable domain, with the rest looked up from reference TRBV7-8 and TRBJ2-5, is GAGVSQSPRYKVAKRGQDVALRCDPISGHVSLFWYQQALGQGPEFLTYFQNEAQLDKSGLPSDRFFAERPEGSVSTLKIQRTQQEDSAVYLCASSLYGGMETQYFGPGTRLLVL.

This clone was observed once. The chain employs TRBV2 and TRBJ1-3; no clear D gene. In germline, CDR1 is SNHLY, CDR2 FYNNEI. Trimming took off 2 bases at V and 7 bases at J, with 6 bases between the two ends. The CDR3 contains 12 residues. CDR3 sequence reads: CASSETGNTIYF. The CDR3 nucleotides are TGTGCCAGCAGTGAAACCGGGAACACCATATATTTT.

This chain connects TRBV5-5 to TRBJ1-4; D gene ambiguous. Trimming cost V 4 bases and J 8 bases, with 12 bases left between them. The V gene's germline CDR1 is SGHKS and CDR2 YYEKEE (reference sequence). This CDR3 has 13 residues. The CDR3 loop reads CASSTLEDEKLFF. The CDR3, as DNA: TGTGCCAGCAGCACACTGGAGGACGAAAAACTGTTTTTT. Full variable domain (missing parts from reference TRBV5-5 and TRBJ1-4): DAGVTQSPTHLIKTRGQQVTLRCSPISGHKSVSWYQQVLGQGPQFIFQYYEKEERGRGNFPDRFSARQFPNYSSELNVNALLLGDSALYLCASSTLEDEKLFFGSGTQLSVL.

The chain couples TRBV10-2 to TRBJ1-4; D gene uncertain. Per the germline V gene, CDR1 is WSHSY and CDR2 is SAAADI. V dropped 3 bases and J dropped 5 bases, with 7 bases sitting between them. The CDR3 is 13 residues long. CDR3 bases: TGCGCCAGCAGTGAATTTCCAAATGAAAAACTGTTTTTT. It codes for CASSEFPNEKLFF.

The chain employs TRBV28 and TRBJ2-7; a possible D gene is TRBD2 (6 bases). V was pared by 7 bases and J by 2 bases, with 15 bases between. This CDR3 contains 14 residues. CDR1 and CDR2 (germline): MDHEN, SYDVKM. The chain's CDR3 is CASTNGGSAYEQYF. For the CDR3, the DNA is TGTGCCAGCACCAACGGGGGTAGCGCCTACGAGCAGTACTTC.